The clone carrying this TCR beta chain came up once. A much larger clone lies one base from this, so it may be a read error. This entry belongs to a study of regulatory T cells in long-lasting Graves disease. Arm-PCR of CDR3 regions with iRepertoire HTBI primers generated TCR beta libraries. TCRdb processed the multiplex PCR reads anew with MiXCR; each CDR3 protein has one entry. The sample has approximately 380,000 distinct CDR3 sequences; less than 25% are singletons. Time point: persistent/refractory GD, antithyroid drugs over 5 years with positive TRAb. Scientists built the TCR library using RNA that was extracted from PBMCs. V shed 5 bases and J 4 bases; nucleotides not matched to a gene: 7. The CDR3 is 15 amino acids.

This rearrangement joins TRBV12-3 or TRBV12-4 to TRBJ1-1; 10 nucleotides align to TRBD1. The sequence derives from a female donor with Graves disease. The sequencing used peripheral blood mononuclear cells (PBMCs), collected when the disease was refractory, from a patient treated with antithyroid drugs. This CDR3 reads CASSRGTGVTTEAFF. The CDR3 DNA follows: TGTGCCAGCAGTCGCGGGACAGGGGTTACCACTGAAGCTTTCTTT.